One sample yielded the 12 T cell receptor beta chains listed below, sequenced in a study of T-cell memory formation after mild COVID-19. TCRdb ran MiXCR on the 5' RACE reads and lists one entry per CDR3 protein. Here the sample spans under 400,000 distinct CDR3 sequences, around a fifth being singletons. The sequenced sample was PBMCs or a T cell subset sorted from them (not recorded which). These receptors were collected from an adult woman who had mild COVID-19 (a few samples of this study predate the infection). Cell type and time point are not known.

The chain is built from TRBV4-1 and TRBJ1-5; D may be TRBD1 (5 bases). This CDR3 region has 16 residues. V was clipped by 3 bases and J by 6 bases, with 18 bases between them. The germline gives CDR1 MGHRA, CDR2 YSYEKL. The CDR3, as DNA: TGCGCCAGCAGCCAGACAGAATTACGAGGGGTTCAGCCCCAGCATTTT. This codes for CASSQTELRGVQPQHF.

This chain uses TRBV7-3 with TRBJ1-1, with 10 bases identical to TRBD1. The CDR3 totals 13 residues. The germline gives CDR1 SGHTA, CDR2 FQGTGA. J gave up 7 bases and V 5 bases, and 4 bases lay outside the gene matches. The CDR3 sequence: CASSGGQGSEAFF. The CDR3 nucleotides are TGTGCCAGCAGCGGGGGACAGGGGAGTGAAGCTTTCTTT.

This rearrangement joins TRBV5-5 to TRBJ2-5; D unresolved. Germline V CDR1 and CDR2: SGHKS, YYEKEE (reference sequence). This CDR3 has 14 residues. Trimming removed 3 bases from V and 2 bases from J, with 11 bases in between. In DNA, the CDR3 is TGTGCCAGCAGCTCCGATTTACGTCAAGAGACCCAGTACTTC. Its translation is CASSSDLRQETQYF.

The rearrangement links TRBV18 to TRBJ2-7, with unresolved D. Trimming removed 3 bases at V and 4 bases at J, with 10 bases between. The CDR3 is made up of 13 amino acids. CDR1 is KGHSH and CDR2 is LQKENI in the germline V gene. The CDR3 region is CASSPTTLYEQYF. Here the CDR3 DNA reads TGTGCCAGCTCACCGACAACCTTATACGAGCAGTACTTC.

The chain recombines TRBV15 with TRBJ2-5, with D hard to call. From germline, CDR1 is LNHNV and CDR2 YYDKDF (reference sequence). This CDR3 is built from 15 residues. V was pared by 3 bases and J by 1 base, with 12 bases between. The chain's CDR3 is CATSSYSGPQETQYF. The CDR3 DNA sequence: TGTGCCACCAGCAGTTACTCGGGCCCCCAAGAGACCCAGTACTTC.

The chain couples TRBV11-2 to TRBJ2-1; possibly TRBD1 for D (5 bases). The CDR3 sequence is 13 residues long. Germline CDR1 SGHAT, CDR2 FQNNGV. The V end lost 5 bases, the J end lost 9 bases, and 14 bases lay between the germline ends. This chain's CDR3 is CASSPPARVEQFF. In nucleotides, the CDR3 is TGTGCCAGCAGCCCCCCAGCCAGGGTTGAGCAGTTCTTC.

The V gene is TRBV20-1, the J gene TRBJ2-2, with 7 bases lining up with TRBD1. This CDR3 region has 13 residues. Per germline, CDR1 DFQATT and CDR2 SNEGSKA (reference sequence). The V segment lost 4 bases and the J segment 6 bases; nucleotides outside the gene matches: 5. The CDR3 bases are TGCAGTGCTAAAAACGACAGGGCCGGGGAGCTGTTTTTT. As protein: CSAKNDRAGELFF.

The V gene is TRBV3-1, the J gene TRBJ1-2; D is undetermined. With 2 bases removed from V and 4 bases from J, the gap between germline ends came to 8 bases. Germline values: CDR1 LGHDT, CDR2 YNNKEL (reference sequence). The CDR3 is made up of 13 amino acids. The CDR3 bases are TGTGCCAGCAGCCAACGGGGAGGCTATGGCTACACCTTC. As protein: CASSQRGGYGYTF.

This clonotype was recorded a few times. The rearrangement uses TRBV6-2 or TRBV6-3 and TRBJ1-4, with unresolved D. Trimming left V 5 bases short and J 10 bases short, with 11 bases between. This CDR3 has 12 residues. Germline lookup yields CDR1 MNHEY and CDR2 SVGEGT. This CDR3 reads CASSPQLGKLFF. CDR3 in DNA: TGTGCCAGCAGTCCTCAACTGGGAAAACTGTTTTTT.

The chain carries TRBV29-1 and TRBJ1-1; a possible D gene is TRBD1 (5 bases). Germline CDR1 and CDR2: SQVTM and ANQGSEA. V lost 4 bases and J lost 7, with 19 bases in between. CDR3 length equals 14 residues. The CDR3 here is CSVVGVGAGFEAFF. The CDR3 region has the DNA TGCAGCGTTGTTGGAGTAGGAGCAGGGTTTGAAGCTTTCTTT.

The V and J genes are TRBV5-1 and TRBJ2-3; D possibly uses TRBD1 or TRBD2 (5 bases each). The length of the CDR3 is 16 residues. V lost 1 base and J 5 bases, leaving 17 bases between the germline ends. CDR1 is SGHRS and CDR2 is YFSETQ in the germline V gene. CDR3 residues: CASSLSGTLRLDTQYF. CDR3 in DNA: TGCGCCAGCAGCTTGTCCGGGACCCTAAGGCTAGATACGCAGTATTTT.

The chain recombines TRBV18 with TRBJ1-5; no clear D gene. Germline values: CDR1 KGHSH, CDR2 LQKENI. CDR3 size: 13 residues. Trimming stripped 2 bases from V and 6 bases from J, with 8 bases between. The CDR3: CASSPGVGQPQHF. The DNA for the CDR3 is TGTGCCAGCTCACCAGGGGTGGGTCAGCCCCAGCATTTT.